This T cell receptor (beta chain) derives from a study of blood T cell repertoires in COVID-19. Overall study context: Both acute and convalescent COVID-19 samples were obtained from the United States, Italy and Spain. PBMCs, B-cell-depleted T cells, or T cells were the source of the cDNA or gDNA that made up the material.

Authors' analysis steps: From reference gene primer amplification, estimates of nucleated cell counts were derived. Only in-frame clones appear in the TCRdb table, and some are missing; sequencing was by immunoSEQ multiplex PCR. Clone size and V and J calls were adopted from that table, with D and trimming inferred from the DNA. Of some 130,000 clones listed, about 70% are singletons. The clonotype was recovered from a woman aged 70-85 years with acute or convalescent COVID-19. Sequencing was performed on peripheral blood.

CDR3: CASSRLAGPSYEQYF. CDR3 nucleotides: TGTGCCAGCAGCCGGCTAGCGGGCCCCTCCTACGAGCAGTACTTC. The chain recombines TRBV7-2 with TRBJ2-7; 8 bases line up with TRBD2. The V gene's germline CDR1 is SGHTA and CDR2 FQGNSA. The junction had 6 bases not matched to a gene; V was cut back by 5 bases and J by 0 bases. The CDR3 spans 15 residues. The whole variable domain, filled in from reference TRBV7-2 and TRBJ2-7, reads GAGVSQSPSNKVTEKGKDVELRCDPISGHTALYWYRQSLGQGLEFLIYFQGNSAPDKSGLPSDRFSAERTGGSVSTLTIQRTQQEDSAVYLCASSRLAGPSYEQYFGPGTRLTVT.